This T cell receptor (beta chain) was captured in a study of radiotherapy plus CTLA-4 blockade in lung cancer. CDR1 LGHNA and CDR2 YSLEER come from the germline V gene. V dropped 0 bases and J dropped 3 bases, with 16 bases sitting between them. The CDR3 has 17 residues. Some clones are missing from TCRdb's copy, which holds only in-frame ones; the method was immunoSEQ multiplex PCR. The data show nearly 110,000 clones, more than 75% seen once. Material: peripheral blood, obtained from a patient treated with radiotherapy plus ipilimumab. This sequence joins TRBV4-3 and TRBJ2-3; D call uncertain. This TCR was recovered from a human donor with non-small cell lung cancer that progressed on radiotherapy plus ipilimumab. Some clones in this sample may be carry-over from other donors' samples. The CDR3 spells CASSQEPSTLGTDTQYF. For the CDR3, the DNA is TGCGCCAGCAGCCAAGAACCGAGCACCCTGGGGACAGATACGCAGTATTTT.